The TCR beta chain under discussion was sequenced for a study of T-cell memory formation after mild COVID-19 (dated by TCRdb to the early 2020s). With regard to the full study: TCR sequence clusters from the two donors were found to be largely donor specific. Longitudinal TCRalpha and TCRbeta repertoire sequencing tracked T-cell clones expanding and contracting after mild COVID-19 in a couple of donors. The cohort comprised two young, previously healthy adult volunteers, one female and one male.

Relative to germline, V is 0 bases shorter and J is 0 bases shorter, with 9 bases between their ends. The CDR3 numbers 15 residues from cysteine through phenylalanine. This entry keeps only the CDR3 DNA: 45 bases, framed from base 1. From the germline V gene (reference sequence), CDR1 is DFQATT and CDR2 is SNEGSKA. This clonotype has at least ten counts. Its antigen specificity is not known. No quality values exist for individual bases; no much larger clone is one base distant. Ficoll-Paque density gradient centrifugation was the method used to isolate PBMCs. Here is what the overall study found, with its caveats: Clones that contracted from day 15 to 85 showed balanced CD4/CD8 phenotypes, whereas a second wave of clones that expanded from day 15 to 37 leaned towards CD4+. Some responding clones were detected in pre-infection memory, suggesting pre-existing cross-reactive memory T cells joined the SARS-CoV-2 response. Contracting CD4+ clones were found mainly in CM and EM memory subsets, while CD8+ clones were enriched in EMRA. The second-wave clones that peaked on day 37 were not confirmed to be SARS-CoV-2 specific. The study included only a couple of mild cases, and larger cohorts that include severe cases with pre-infection samples were judged to be necessary.

The instrument given in TCRdb is Illumina NovaSeq 6000. Using 5'RACE with constant-segment primers, TCRalpha and TCRbeta cDNA libraries were constructed, with sample barcodes and unique molecular identifiers added in the process. RNA was extracted from every sample with Trizol reagent. Libraries were amplified in two PCR steps, with a second sample barcode and Illumina TruSeq adapters added in the second step. Libraries were sequenced on an Illumina NovaSeq with 2 x 150 bp paired-end reads. On the study's bioinformatics: With migec v1.2.7, reads were demultiplexed and then collapsed into UMI-guided consensus sequences. Using mixcr v2.1.11, the UMI consensuses were aligned to TRA and TRB V and J templates and assembled into clonotypes. A clonotype was counted as expanded or contracted only if both edgeR and NoisET called the change significant, with noise models trained on biological replicates. For edgeR calls, the cutoffs were a false discovery rate-adjusted p below 0.01 and a log2 fold-change threshold of 1. As an exploratory analysis of dynamics, max-normalized trajectories of the 1000 most abundant clonotypes were examined by PCA with hierarchical clustering. Each responding clone was given a CD4 or CD8 phenotype based on the CD4+ and CD8+ repertoires, which had been sequenced separately. Using fastp at Q25 and MiXCR, TCRdb reprocessed the public reads and kept productive beta chains. Identical CDR3 proteins give one entry, which carries the most common genes and DNA. The V and J calls and clone size come from TCRdb's table, not from the authors' own analysis. The table for this sample lists some 280,000 distinct CDR3 sequences; around 16% of them were counted only once. Jointly, the top ten make up approximately 23% of the sample.

The receptor comes from a man between 18 and 35 years old who had mild COVID-19 (a few samples of this study predate the infection). The sample titles of this study are shuffled in the database, so cell type and time point are left out; the donor was told from shared clones. Rearrangement joined TRBV20-1 to TRBJ2-1; the D gene is perhaps TRBD2, on 6 matching bases. The sample consisted of PBMCs or a T cell subset sorted from them (not recorded which). The bases read TGCAGTGCTAGAGATGGGAGGACCTCCTACAATGAGCAGTTCTTC. It translates as CSARDGRTSYNEQFF.